The T cell receptor beta chain described here comes from a study of a mutant IDH1 vaccine in newly diagnosed glioma. Study information: Vaccines were first given 4-6 weeks after radiotherapy alone, or with temozolomide cycles. Males made up roughly 60% and females roughly 40% of treated patients, whose mean age was approximately 40 years. Before enrollment, patients got radiotherapy alone, temozolomide alone, or mostly the combination. Study-wide results and limits: Immune responses induced by the vaccine were seen in roughly 93% of patients, spanning multiple MHC alleles.

Only in-frame clones appear in the TCRdb table, and some are missing; sequencing was by immunoSEQ multiplex PCR. The repertoire includes around 31,000 clones, approximately 80% of them detected once, and 15% sits in the top ten. Remarks on this clone: Antigen unknown.

Germline V lookup: CDR1 GTSNPN, CDR2 SVGIG (reference sequence). Trimming took off 2 bases at V and 1 base at J, with 5 bases between the two ends. CDR3 size: 13 residues. Stated time point: week 35, safety follow-up. Every single dose of the vaccine, 300 ug of mutant IDH1 20-mer peptide, came with topical imiquimod. This specimen consisted of PBMCs, obtained from a glioma patient whose treatment included an IDH1 peptide vaccine. This chain links TRBV30 with TRBJ2-2; D remains unclear. The receptor was derived from a young man with glioma. Written as DNA, the CDR3 is TGTGCCTGGAGTCTTGTGAACACCGGGGAGCTGTTTTTT. Amino acid sequence: CAWSLVNTGELFF.